This T cell receptor beta chain stems from a study of T cell responses to AZD1222 COVID-19 vaccine. Study-wide points: Clonal diversity was possibly underestimated; the donors were predominantly white British and more often female.

Sequencing used immunoSEQ multiplex PCR; TCRdb keeps in-frame clones, though not all of them. The data show about 200,000 clones, 85% to 95% seen once. Worth noting for this clone: Its matching antigen is unknown.

This material consisted of peripheral blood, taken on day 0 of MenACWY control vaccination. The sequence was obtained from an adult in good health.

The CDR3 region is CASSPSSLAPEAFF. The DNA of the CDR3 is TGTGCCAGCAGCCCCAGTTCTTTGGCGCCGGAAGCTTTCTTT. The chain employs TRBV7-2 and TRBJ1-1, with D unresolved. Germline values: CDR1 SGHTA, CDR2 FQGNSA. Trimming shortened V by 5 bases and J by 8 bases, and 18 bases separated the two germline ends. CDR3 length equals 14 residues.